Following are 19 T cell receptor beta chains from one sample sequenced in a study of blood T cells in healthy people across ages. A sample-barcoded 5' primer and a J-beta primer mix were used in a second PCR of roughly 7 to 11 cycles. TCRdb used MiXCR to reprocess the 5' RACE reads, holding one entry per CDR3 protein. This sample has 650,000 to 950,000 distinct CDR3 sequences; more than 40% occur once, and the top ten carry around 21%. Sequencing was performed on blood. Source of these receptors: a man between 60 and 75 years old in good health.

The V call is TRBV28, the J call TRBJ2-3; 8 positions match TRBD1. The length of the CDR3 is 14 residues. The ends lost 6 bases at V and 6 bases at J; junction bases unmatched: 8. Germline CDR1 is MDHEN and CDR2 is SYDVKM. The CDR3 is CASRMGQATDTQYF. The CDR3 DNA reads TGTGCCAGCAGGATGGGACAGGCAACGGATACGCAGTATTTT.

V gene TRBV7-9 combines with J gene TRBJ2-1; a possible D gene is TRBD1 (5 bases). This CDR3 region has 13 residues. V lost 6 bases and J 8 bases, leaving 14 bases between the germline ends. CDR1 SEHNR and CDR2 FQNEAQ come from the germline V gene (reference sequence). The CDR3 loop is CASRKTQGHEQFF. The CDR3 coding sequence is TGTGCCAGCAGGAAAACTCAGGGCCATGAGCAGTTCTTC.

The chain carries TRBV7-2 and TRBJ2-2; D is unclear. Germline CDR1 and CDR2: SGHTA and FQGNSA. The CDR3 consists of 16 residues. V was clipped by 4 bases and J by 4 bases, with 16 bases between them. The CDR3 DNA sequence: TGTGCCAGCAGCTCTATATTGGGGATCGGCACCGGGGAGCTGTTTTTT. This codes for CASSSILGIGTGELFF.

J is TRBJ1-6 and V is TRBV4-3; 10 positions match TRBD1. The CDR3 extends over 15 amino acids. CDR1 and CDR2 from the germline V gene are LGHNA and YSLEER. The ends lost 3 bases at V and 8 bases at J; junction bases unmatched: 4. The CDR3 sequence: CASSHRDRGDSPLHF. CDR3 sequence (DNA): TGCGCCAGCAGCCACCGGGACAGGGGCGATTCACCCCTCCACTTT.

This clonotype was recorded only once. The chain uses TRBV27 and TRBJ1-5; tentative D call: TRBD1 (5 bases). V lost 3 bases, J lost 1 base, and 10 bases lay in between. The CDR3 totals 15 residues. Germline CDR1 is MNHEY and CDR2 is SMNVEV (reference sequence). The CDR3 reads CASSFRWGSNQPQHF. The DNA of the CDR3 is TGTGCCAGCAGTTTTCGATGGGGGAGCAATCAGCCCCAGCATTTT.

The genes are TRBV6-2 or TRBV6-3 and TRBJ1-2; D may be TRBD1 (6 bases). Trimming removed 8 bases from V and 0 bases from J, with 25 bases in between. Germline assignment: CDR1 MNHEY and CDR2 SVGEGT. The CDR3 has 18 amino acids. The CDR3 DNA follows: TGTGCCAGCCTATATAACCGAGGAGGACAGTTAGCTAACTATGGCTACACCTTC. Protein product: CASLYNRGGQLANYGYTF.

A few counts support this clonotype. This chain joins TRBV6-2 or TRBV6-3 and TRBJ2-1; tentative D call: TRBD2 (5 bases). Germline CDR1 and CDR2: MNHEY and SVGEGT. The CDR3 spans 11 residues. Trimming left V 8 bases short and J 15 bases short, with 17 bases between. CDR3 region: CASAKEAIRFF. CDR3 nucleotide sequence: TGTGCCAGCGCAAAGGAGGCTATTCGGTTCTTC.

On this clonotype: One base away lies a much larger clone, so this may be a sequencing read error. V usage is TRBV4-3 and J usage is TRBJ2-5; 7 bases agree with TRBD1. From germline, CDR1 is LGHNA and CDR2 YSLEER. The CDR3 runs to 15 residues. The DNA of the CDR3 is TGCGCCAGCAGCCGCAAACCGGGACAGCAAGAGACCCGGTACTTC. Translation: CASSRKPGQQETRYF.

The CDR3 loop is CSVRVGYDTGELFF. The CDR3 nucleotides read TGCAGCGTTCGTGTGGGGTACGACACCGGGGAGCTGTTTTTT. This chain joins TRBV29-1 and TRBJ2-2; D is unclear. CDR3 size: 14 residues. The germline CDR1 and CDR2 sequences are SQVTM and ANQGSEA. V was trimmed by 5 bases and J by 3 bases, leaving 13 bases between them.

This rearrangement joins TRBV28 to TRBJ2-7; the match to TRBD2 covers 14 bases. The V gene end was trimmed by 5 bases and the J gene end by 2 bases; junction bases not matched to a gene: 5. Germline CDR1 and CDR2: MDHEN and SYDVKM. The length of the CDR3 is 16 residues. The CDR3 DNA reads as TGTGCCAGCAGTGAAGAGGGACTAGCGGGGGCCTACGAGCAGTACTTC. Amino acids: CASSEEGLAGAYEQYF.

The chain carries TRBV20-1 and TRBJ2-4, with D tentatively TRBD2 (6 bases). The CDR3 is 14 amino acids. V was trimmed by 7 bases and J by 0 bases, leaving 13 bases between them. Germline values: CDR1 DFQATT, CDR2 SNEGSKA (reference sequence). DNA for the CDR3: TGCAGTGTGAAGGGGACTTTAGCCAAAAACATTCAGTACTTC. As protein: CSVKGTLAKNIQYF.

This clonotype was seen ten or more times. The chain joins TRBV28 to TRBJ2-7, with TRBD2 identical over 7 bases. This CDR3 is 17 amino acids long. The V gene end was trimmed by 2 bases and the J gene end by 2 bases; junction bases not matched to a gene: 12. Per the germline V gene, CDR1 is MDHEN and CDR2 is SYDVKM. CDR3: CASSLIGVGEGTYEQYF. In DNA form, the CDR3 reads TGTGCCAGCAGTTTAATCGGCGTAGGGGAGGGCACCTACGAGCAGTACTTC.

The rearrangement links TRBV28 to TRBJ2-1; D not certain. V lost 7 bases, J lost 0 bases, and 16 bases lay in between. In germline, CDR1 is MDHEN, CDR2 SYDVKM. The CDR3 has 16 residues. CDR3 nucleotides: TGTGCCAGCAATACACAGCTATTAAGCTCCTACAATGAGCAGTTCTTC. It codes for CASNTQLLSSYNEQFF.

For the CDR3, the DNA is TGTGCCAGCAGCGTAGTTCGGACAGTCTACGAGCAGTACTTC. This sequence encodes CASSVVRTVYEQYF. The chain carries TRBV7-9 and TRBJ2-7, with D possibly being TRBD1 (6 bases). This CDR3 contains 14 residues. V lost 5 bases and J lost 3, with 14 bases in between. The germline V gene has CDR1 SEHNR and CDR2 FQNEAQ (reference sequence).

The CDR3 region is CASSPSRKGANVLTF. The CDR3 DNA reads as TGTGCCAGCAGTCCAAGTCGGAAAGGGGCCAACGTCCTGACTTTC. The gene calls are TRBV5-6 and TRBJ2-6; D remains ambiguous. The germline V and J ends were trimmed by 5 bases and 4 bases, with 13 bases remaining between them. The CDR3 is 15 amino acids. Germline CDR1 and CDR2: SGHDT and YYEEEE.

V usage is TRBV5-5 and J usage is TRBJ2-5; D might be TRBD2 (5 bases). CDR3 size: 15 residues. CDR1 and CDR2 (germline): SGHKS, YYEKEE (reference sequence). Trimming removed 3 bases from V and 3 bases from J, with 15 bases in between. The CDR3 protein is CASSSVGLTKETQYF. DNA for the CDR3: TGTGCCAGCAGCTCCGTAGGACTGACCAAAGAGACCCAGTACTTC.

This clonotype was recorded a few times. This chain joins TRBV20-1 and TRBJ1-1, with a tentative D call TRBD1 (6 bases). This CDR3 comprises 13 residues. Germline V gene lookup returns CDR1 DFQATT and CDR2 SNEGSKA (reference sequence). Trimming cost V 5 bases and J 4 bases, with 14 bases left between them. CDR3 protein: CSAPPGGLTEAFF. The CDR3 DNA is TGCAGTGCTCCCCCGGGGGGGCTCACTGAAGCTTTCTTT.

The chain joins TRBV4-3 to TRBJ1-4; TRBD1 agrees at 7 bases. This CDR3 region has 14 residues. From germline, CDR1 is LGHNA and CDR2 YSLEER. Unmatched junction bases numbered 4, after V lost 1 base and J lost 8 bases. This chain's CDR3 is CASSQAGGGEKLFF. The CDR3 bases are TGCGCCAGCAGCCAAGCAGGGGGAGGCGAAAAACTGTTTTTT.

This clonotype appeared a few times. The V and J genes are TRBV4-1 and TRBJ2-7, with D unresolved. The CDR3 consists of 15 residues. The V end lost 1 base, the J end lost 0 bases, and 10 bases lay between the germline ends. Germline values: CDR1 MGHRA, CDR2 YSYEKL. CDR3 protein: CASSQVKTSSYEQYF. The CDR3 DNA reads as TGCGCCAGCAGCCAAGTGAAAACCTCCTCCTACGAGCAGTACTTC.